Each of the 4 T cell receptor beta chains below was sequenced from the same sample in a study of cytomegalovirus exposure and HLA in healthy donors. Use of 60 Vbeta and 13 Jbeta primers characterized the PCR. TCRdb keeps only in-frame clones here, not all; method: immunoSEQ multiplex PCR. The sample lists some 130,000 clones, roughly 82% occurring once. Sequencing used PBMCs. The receptors originated from a male donor in good health and CMV-seropositive.

The rearrangement links TRBV28 to TRBJ2-6, with 9 bases identical to TRBD1. Trimming removed 10 bases from V and 0 bases from J; junction bases left unmatched: 7. This CDR3 is 16 amino acids long. The germline V gene has CDR1 MDHEN and CDR2 SYDVKM. CDR3 sequence reads: CATSRDRDSGANVLTF. The CDR3 DNA reads as TGTGCCACCTCCCGGGACAGGGACTCTGGGGCCAACGTCCTGACTTTC.

The chain couples TRBV5-1 to TRBJ2-5; D is unresolved. Germline V gene data show CDR1 as SGHRS and CDR2 as YFSETQ. The CDR3 is 13 amino acids. The V and J ends lost 0 bases and 7 bases respectively, with 10 bases between them. The chain's CDR3 is CASSLGEIGTQYF. As DNA, the CDR3 is TGCGCCAGCAGCTTGGGAGAGATCGGGACCCAGTACTTC.

The chain is built from TRBV28 and TRBJ2-1; D may be TRBD2 (5 bases). Deletions cut 2 bases from V and 5 bases from J, with 13 bases between. Looked up from germline, CDR1 is MDHEN and CDR2 is SYDVKM. This CDR3 is built from 15 residues. CDR3 region: CASSLDTRRHNEQFF. CDR3 DNA sequence: TGTGCCAGCAGTTTAGACACCCGGAGGCACAATGAGCAGTTCTTC.

The V and J genes are TRBV2 and TRBJ1-1, with 7 bases fitting TRBD1. Germline loops: CDR1 SNHLY, CDR2 FYNNEI. V gave up 7 bases and J gave up 4 bases; unmatched junction bases: 9. The CDR3 has 14 amino acids. This CDR3 is CASTAQGQGTEAFF. In DNA, the CDR3 is TGTGCCAGCACCGCACAGGGGCAGGGCACTGAAGCTTTCTTT. Full variable domain (remainder filled in from reference TRBV2 and TRBJ1-1): EPEVTQTPSHQVTQMGQEVILRCVPISNHLYFYWYRQILGQKVEFLVSFYNNEISEKSEIFDDQFSVERPDGSNFTLKIRSTKLEDSAMYFCASTAQGQGTEAFFGQGTRLTVV.